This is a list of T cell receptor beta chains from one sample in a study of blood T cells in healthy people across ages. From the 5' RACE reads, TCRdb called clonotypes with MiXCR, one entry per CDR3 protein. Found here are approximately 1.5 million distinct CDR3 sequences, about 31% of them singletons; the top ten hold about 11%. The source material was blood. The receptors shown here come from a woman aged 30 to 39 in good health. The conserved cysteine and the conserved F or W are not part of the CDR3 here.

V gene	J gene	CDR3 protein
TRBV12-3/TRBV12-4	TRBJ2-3	ASSPRSADTQY
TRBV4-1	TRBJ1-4	ASSQDDTGDEKLF
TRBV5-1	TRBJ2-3	ASSAGGSGRGDTQY
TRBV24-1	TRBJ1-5	ATSDNLRTGLNQPQH
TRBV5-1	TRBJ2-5	ASSGGSEAETQY
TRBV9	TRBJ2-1	ASSVGGSRDLYNEQF
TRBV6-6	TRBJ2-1	ASSIKLAGLNEQF
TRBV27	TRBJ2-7	ASATSGAFEQY
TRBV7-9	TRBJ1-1	ASTPNVGTEAF
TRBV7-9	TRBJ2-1	ATFSLSQVGTASGYNEQF
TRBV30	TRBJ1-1	AWTPEGRNTEAF
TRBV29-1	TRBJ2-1	SGGTSGRGSEQF
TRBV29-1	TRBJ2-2	SVDPGGELF
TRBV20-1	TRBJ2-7	SAETGVEQY
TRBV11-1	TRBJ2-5	ASSPPGDPRTQY
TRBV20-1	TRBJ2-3	SAKPGPDTQY
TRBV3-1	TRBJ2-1	ASSQEGGRIYNEQF